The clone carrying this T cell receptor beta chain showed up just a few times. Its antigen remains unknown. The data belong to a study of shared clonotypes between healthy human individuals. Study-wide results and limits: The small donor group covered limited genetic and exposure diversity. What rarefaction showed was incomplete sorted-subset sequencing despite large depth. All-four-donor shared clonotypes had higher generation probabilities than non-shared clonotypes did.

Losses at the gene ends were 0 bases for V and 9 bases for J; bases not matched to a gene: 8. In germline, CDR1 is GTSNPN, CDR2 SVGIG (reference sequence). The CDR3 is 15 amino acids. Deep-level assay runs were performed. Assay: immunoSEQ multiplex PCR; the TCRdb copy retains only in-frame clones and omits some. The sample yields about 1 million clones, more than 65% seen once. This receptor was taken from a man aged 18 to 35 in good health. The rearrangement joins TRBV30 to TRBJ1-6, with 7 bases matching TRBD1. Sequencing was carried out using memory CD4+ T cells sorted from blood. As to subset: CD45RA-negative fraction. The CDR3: CAWSVGDRGGSPLHF. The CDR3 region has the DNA TGTGCCTGGAGTGTAGGGGACAGAGGTGGTTCACCCCTCCACTTT. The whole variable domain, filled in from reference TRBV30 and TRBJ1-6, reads SQTIHQWPATLVQPVGSPLSLECTVEGTSNPNLYWYRQAAGRGLQLLFYSVGIGQISSEVPQNLSASRPQDRQFILSSKKLLLSDSGFYLCAWSVGDRGGSPLHFGNGTRLTVT.